Reported below is one T cell receptor (beta chain). The antigen this receptor binds is unknown. No qualities accompany the bases; no much larger clone lies one base away. CDR1 MNHEY and CDR2 SVGAGI are derived from the germline V gene. From the cysteine up to the phenylalanine, the CDR3 has a length of 16 residues. Just CDR3 DNA is preserved here, 48 bases in frame from base 1. V and J lose 0 bases and 0 bases, and a span of 11 bases separates them. This specimen comes from a study of shared clonotypes between healthy human individuals (dated by TCRdb to about 2020). Background for the entire study: A few men and a couple of women, aged 18 to 49 years, made up the cohort. Per donor, three plates each were used for CD4 naive and CD4 memory, two for CD8 naive, and one for CD8 memory. To estimate repertoire size and how much clonotype sharing occurs between individuals, the study deeply sequenced the blood TCR repertoires of five healthy adults. To increase sequencing depth and limit assay-specific biases, different laboratories used diverse techniques to prepare libraries and sequence TCR repertoires. Each donor's leukapheresis produced roughly between roughly 0.85 and 9 billion PBMCs.

CD8 naive samples were obtained by positive selection for CCR7 among CD45RO-negative cells, yielding a CD45RA+CCR7+ population from which TemRA cells were excluded. The donors were healthy, HIV-negative adults with no recently reported acute infections or vaccinations. Every donor was a Caucasian adult residing in Nashville, Tennessee, USA. Blood was obtained by leukapheresis, after which PBMCs were separated by Ficoll-Histopaque density gradient centrifugation and cryopreserved in liquid nitrogen vapor phase. Analytical flow cytometry was used to check the purity and quantity of every magnetically sorted T cell population. Genomic DNA was isolated from each sorted fraction and quantified by UV absorbance on a Nanodrop 2000c. Using the deep immunoSEQ assay, TCR CDR3 regions were amplified from genomic DNA by multiplex PCR. Extracted genomic DNA from each cell subset was spread evenly across all wells of several immunoSEQ 96-well plates, with each plate serving as a replicate. For sorted subsets, each replicate PCR was loaded with approximately 0.2 ug genomic DNA, equivalent to about 33,000 T cell genomes. Purified libraries were measured with a Qubit 3.0 fluorometer, size-checked on a Bioanalyzer 2100, and measured again with the KAPA Library Quantification kit. Every immunoSEQ 96-well plate was sequenced on a separate single-read 150-cycle Illumina NextSeq 550 flow cell. Under the source paper's analysis protocol: Because the immunoSEQ output included only junctional sequences and no quality scores, the filtering could not be the same as the filtering used for full-length reads. To assign V/J genes and CDR3, sequences were annotated using PyIR, a Python wrapper for IgBLAST v1.9, with IMGT germline references. Reads were filtered out if the reads had weak V/J assignments (E-value above 1e-6), no CDR3, stop codons, out-of-frame junctions, or ambiguous translated residues. V3J clonotypes were defined as sequences sharing an identical inferred V gene, J gene, and CDR3 amino acid sequence. Percentage overlap between repertoires was computed as shared unique clonotypes divided by the size of the smaller repertoire. Richness of each repertoire was evaluated using RTK rarefaction, the Chao1 estimator, and Recon v2.1 estimates of unobserved clonotypes. Generation probabilities for all TCRbeta clonotypes obtained by the gDNA method from a few donors were computed using OLGA. The clones in this table, taken by TCRdb from immuneACCESS, are in-frame only. Not every clone is retained; where verified, under half of the shortfall comes from an unresolved V gene, and the cause of the rest is unknown. V and J calls and clone size are those listed in that table; D and trimming were worked out from the DNA. For this sample the table gives 550,000 to 750,000 clones, of which roughly 95% were detected only once. Jointly, the top ten make up approximately 0.1% of the sample.

General study outcomes and caveats: Pairwise subsampling indicated that sequencing depth was expected to affect the degree of clonotype sharing among donors. Sampling was restricted to blood, and TCR repertoires in tissues likely differ from the TCR repertoires found in blood. Compared with non-shared clonotypes, the clonotypes found in all four sorted-subset donors had higher generation probabilities. Rarefaction of sorted-subset datasets indicated incomplete sequencing despite the large sequencing depth. Around 5% of naive CD4, 3% to 3.5% of naive CD8, roughly 2.5% of memory CD4, and about 0.4% of memory CD8 clonotypes were shared across four donors. Because the study included only a small number of donors, the genetic and exposure-history diversity represented was limited. Naive subsets generally had larger estimated clonotype richness than memory subsets.

The specimen sequenced was naive CD8+ T cells sorted from blood. The cell subset or site label here, explained by the study, means: CD45RA+CCR7+. The receptor's source is a woman in her 30s in good health. The sequence links TRBV6-5 to TRBJ1-2, with TRBD1 perhaps the D gene, on 6 matching bases. The CDR3 sequence is CASSYSSRGTNYGYTF. The DNA sequence is as follows: TGTGCCAGCAGTTACTCATCAAGGGGGACTAACTATGGCTACACCTTC.